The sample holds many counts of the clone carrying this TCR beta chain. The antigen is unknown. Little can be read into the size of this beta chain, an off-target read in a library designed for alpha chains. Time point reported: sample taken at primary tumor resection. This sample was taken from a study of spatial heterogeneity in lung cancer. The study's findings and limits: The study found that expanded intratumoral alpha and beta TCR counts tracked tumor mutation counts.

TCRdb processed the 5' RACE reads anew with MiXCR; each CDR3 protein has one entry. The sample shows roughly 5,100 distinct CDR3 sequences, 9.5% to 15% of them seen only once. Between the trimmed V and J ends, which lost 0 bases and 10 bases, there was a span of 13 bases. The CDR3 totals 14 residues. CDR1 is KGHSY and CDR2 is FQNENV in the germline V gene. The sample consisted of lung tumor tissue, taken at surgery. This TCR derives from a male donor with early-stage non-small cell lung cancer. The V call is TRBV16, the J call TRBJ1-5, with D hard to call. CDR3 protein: CASSQSGSIYPQHF. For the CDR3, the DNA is TGTGCCAGCAGCCAATCTGGGTCCATATATCCCCAGCATTTT.